This record covers a single T cell receptor beta chain. Its antigen is still unknown. From germline, CDR1 is LNHDA and CDR2 SQIVND (reference sequence). Trimming stripped 3 bases from V and 4 bases from J, with 9 bases between. CDR3 size: 13 residues. This record comes from a study of T cells in Graves' hyperthyroidism and ophthalmopathy. Study at large: At initial diagnosis, before any treatment had begun, peripheral blood was obtained. Study-wide results and limits: Among clonotypes expanded in thyroid above 0.001, most were also found in blood.

Researchers defined stable Graves' hyperthyroidism as no ophthalmopathy progression within 18 months. Researchers amplified the TCR beta CDR3 regions from RNA transcripts. RT-PCR in the first round (using the HTBI primer set) targeted the TCR CDR3. TCRdb re-analysed the multiplex PCR reads in MiXCR, keeping a single row per CDR3 protein. The table includes 300,000 or so distinct CDR3 sequences, roughly 21% detected once. The V gene is TRBV19, the J gene TRBJ1-2; D not resolved. The sequence was obtained from a woman aged 45-65 years with Graves' hyperthyroidism. Sequencing was done on a sample of blood. As DNA, the CDR3 is TGTGCCAGTAGTATCCACTCCGCCTATGGCTACACCTTC. Encoded protein: CASSIHSAYGYTF. Using reference TRBV19 and TRBJ1-2 for the parts outside the CDR3, the full variable domain is DGGITQSPKYLFRKEGQNVTLSCEQNLNHDAMYWYRQDPGQGLRLIYYSQIVNDFQKGDIAEGYSVSREKKESFPLTVTSAQKNPTAFYLCASSIHSAYGYTFGSGTRLTVV.